This T cell receptor (beta chain) derives from a study of T cells in narcolepsy. Study-wide findings and caveats: Same-patient CSF and blood CD4+ T cell clonotypes included HCRT-specific and TRIB2-specific autoreactive ones.

Of note for this clone: Its target is unknown.

V shed 6 bases and J shed 3 bases, with 14 bases lying between them. The CDR3 runs 14 residues. Germline V CDR1 and CDR2: MNHNS, SASEGT. Generated by immunoSEQ multiplex PCR, the TCRdb table keeps only in-frame clones and is missing some. Of 20,000 to 30,000 clones detected, 81% appear once; the ten largest clones hold 1% to 1.4%. Sequencing was performed on memory (CD45RA-) CD4+ T cells from blood. The genes are TRBV6-1 and TRBJ1-1; D unresolved. The sequence was obtained from a human donor in good health. The CDR3 loop reads CASSMSGVYTEAFF. The CDR3, as DNA: TGTGCCAGCAGCATGTCTGGGGTGTACACTGAAGCTTTCTTT.